A selection of T cell receptor beta chains follows, all from one sample in a study of blood T cell repertoires in COVID-19. The protocol was immunoSEQ multiplex PCR, while the TCRdb copy is restricted to in-frame clones and leaves out a portion. The sample consists of 200,000 to 250,000 clones, about 83% of them appearing once. Sequencing was performed on peripheral blood. The receptors come from a human donor in a cohort sampled during active COVID-19. Both conserved end residues are part of each CDR3. Each record gives: V gene, J gene, D gene, clone size, CDR3 DNA, CDR3 protein. D genes are given only for firm matches. Not all rows give a size; the values are once, few, many and, for expanded clones, a class.

v_call: TRBV19; j_call: TRBJ1-1; d_call: .; clone_size: .; cdr3_nt: TGTGCCAGTAGTATTGGAGGGGTGGGTGCTGAAGCTTTCTTT; cdr3_aa: CASSIGGVGAEAFF
v_call: TRBV7-8; j_call: TRBJ2-2; d_call: .; clone_size: .; cdr3_nt: TGTGCCAGCATGAGACAACCGGGACAGAACACCGGGGAGCTGTTTTTT; cdr3_aa: CASMRQPGQNTGELFF
v_call: TRBV5-1; j_call: TRBJ1-3; d_call: TRBD1; clone_size: .; cdr3_nt: TGCGCCAGCAGCCCCGGGACAGATGGAAACACCATATATTTT; cdr3_aa: CASSPGTDGNTIYF
v_call: TRBV29-1; j_call: TRBJ1-1; d_call: .; clone_size: .; cdr3_nt: TGCAGCGTTGTTGAGGCGGGGCGGGACACTGAAGCTTTCTTT; cdr3_aa: CSVVEAGRDTEAFF
v_call: TRBV27; j_call: TRBJ2-7; d_call: TRBD1; clone_size: .; cdr3_nt: TGTGCCAGCAGTCGAACGGGACAGGGGCAATACGAGCAGTACTTC; cdr3_aa: CASSRTGQGQYEQYF
v_call: TRBV5-4; j_call: TRBJ2-3; d_call: TRBD1; clone_size: .; cdr3_nt: TGTGCCAGCAGCCCGGACAGGGGCCGGACAGATACGCAGTATTTT; cdr3_aa: CASSPDRGRTDTQYF
v_call: TRBV19; j_call: TRBJ1-5; d_call: .; clone_size: .; cdr3_nt: TGTGCCAGTAGTTCCATTGGGGGGAGTAGCAATCAGCCCCAGCATTTT; cdr3_aa: CASSSIGGSSNQPQHF
v_call: TRBV19; j_call: TRBJ1-5; d_call: TRBD1; clone_size: few; cdr3_nt: TGTGCCAGTAGTGGGACAGGGTCCGGGTATCAGCCCCAGCATTTT; cdr3_aa: CASSGTGSGYQPQHF
v_call: TRBV7-6; j_call: TRBJ2-5; d_call: TRBD2; clone_size: .; cdr3_nt: TGTGCCAGCAGCTGGGACTATACAAAAGAGACCCAGTACTTC; cdr3_aa: CASSWDYTKETQYF
v_call: TRBV5-1; j_call: TRBJ1-1; d_call: .; clone_size: .; cdr3_nt: TGCGCCAGCAGCCCGGCCCCGGCGGAGAACACTGAAGCTTTCTTT; cdr3_aa: CASSPAPAENTEAFF
v_call: TRBV5-4; j_call: TRBJ2-5; d_call: .; clone_size: .; cdr3_nt: TGTGCCAGCAGCAACTCCCCAGGGACCCAGTACTTC; cdr3_aa: CASSNSPGTQYF
v_call: TRBV12-5; j_call: TRBJ2-1; d_call: .; clone_size: once; cdr3_nt: TGTGCTAGTGGTTTGCAAACAGGGACGAATTACAATGAGCAGTTCTTC; cdr3_aa: CASGLQTGTNYNEQFF
v_call: TRBV12-3/TRBV12-4; j_call: TRBJ1-2; d_call: TRBD1; clone_size: .; cdr3_nt: TGTGCCAGCAGTCTTACAGGGGGCGATGGCTACACCTTC; cdr3_aa: CASSLTGGDGYTF
v_call: TRBV6-5; j_call: TRBJ2-2; d_call: TRBD1; clone_size: once; cdr3_nt: TGTGCCAAAGGAGGGGGACAGGGGTGGAGCGGGGAGCTGTTTTTT; cdr3_aa: CAKGGGQGWSGELFF
v_call: TRBV15; j_call: TRBJ2-3; d_call: TRBD2; clone_size: .; cdr3_nt: TGTGCCACCAGCGGAACTAGCGGGAGCTGGGTTAGCACAGATACGCAGTATTTT; cdr3_aa: CATSGTSGSWVSTDTQYF
v_call: TRBV27; j_call: TRBJ2-6; d_call: .; clone_size: .; cdr3_nt: TGTGCCAGCAGTTTAGTGGCCGGGTCTGGGGCCAACGTCCTGACTTTC; cdr3_aa: CASSLVAGSGANVLTF
v_call: TRBV27; j_call: TRBJ1-2; d_call: TRBD1; clone_size: .; cdr3_nt: TGTGCCAGCAGCTCACCGGGACAGGGGGTTGCGGGCTACACCTTC; cdr3_aa: CASSSPGQGVAGYTF
v_call: TRBV10-2; j_call: TRBJ1-3; d_call: TRBD1; clone_size: .; cdr3_nt: TGCGCCAGCAGTGTGGCGGCTGACAGGGCTGGAAACACCATATATTTT; cdr3_aa: CASSVAADRAGNTIYF
v_call: TRBV5-1; j_call: TRBJ1-2; d_call: .; clone_size: .; cdr3_nt: TGCGCCAGCAGCTTGGAGTCTGAGTATGGCTACACCTTC; cdr3_aa: CASSLESEYGYTF
v_call: TRBV19; j_call: TRBJ2-2; d_call: .; clone_size: .; cdr3_nt: TGTGCCAGTAGTATAGCAGGCAGGCCTATCACCGGGGAGCTGTTTTTT; cdr3_aa: CASSIAGRPITGELFF
v_call: TRBV13; j_call: TRBJ2-1; d_call: TRBD2; clone_size: .; cdr3_nt: TGTGCCAGCAGCTCCAGACTAGCGGGAGGGCCCGCCTACAATGAGCAGTTCTTC; cdr3_aa: CASSSRLAGGPAYNEQFF
v_call: TRBV19; j_call: TRBJ1-1; d_call: TRBD1; clone_size: .; cdr3_nt: TGTGCCAGTAGTATAGCCGTGGCCAGGACAGGGGCCACTGAAGCTTTCTTT; cdr3_aa: CASSIAVARTGATEAFF
v_call: TRBV28; j_call: TRBJ2-1; d_call: .; clone_size: .; cdr3_nt: TGTGCCAGCAGTTTATCGGGCCAGGGGAAGGGCGATGAGCAGTTCTTC; cdr3_aa: CASSLSGQGKGDEQFF
v_call: TRBV6-5; j_call: TRBJ1-3; d_call: .; clone_size: .; cdr3_nt: TGTGCCAGCAGTTACTCGAGGGCGTCTGGAAACACCATATATTTT; cdr3_aa: CASSYSRASGNTIYF
v_call: TRBV5-1; j_call: TRBJ1-5; d_call: .; clone_size: .; cdr3_nt: TGCGCCAGCAGCCTAGCGGGGGGGTTGGATCAGCCCCAGCATTTT; cdr3_aa: CASSLAGGLDQPQHF
v_call: TRBV19; j_call: TRBJ2-1; d_call: .; clone_size: once; cdr3_nt: TGTGCCAGTAGGAGGGGAGCCGGGACTAATGAGCAGTTCTTC; cdr3_aa: CASRRGAGTNEQFF
v_call: TRBV6-1; j_call: TRBJ1-1; d_call: .; clone_size: .; cdr3_nt: TGTGCCAGCAGTGACGGGGGGGCGACTGATGAAGCTTTCTTT; cdr3_aa: CASSDGGATDEAFF
v_call: TRBV29-1; j_call: TRBJ2-7; d_call: TRBD2; clone_size: .; cdr3_nt: TGCAGCGTTGAAGGGGGACTAGCGGGCTACTACGAGCAGTACTTC; cdr3_aa: CSVEGGLAGYYEQYF
v_call: TRBV12-3/TRBV12-4; j_call: TRBJ1-1; d_call: .; clone_size: .; cdr3_nt: TGTGCCAGCAGTTTTAGAGGGAACACTGAAGCTTTCTTT; cdr3_aa: CASSFRGNTEAFF
v_call: TRBV28; j_call: TRBJ2-4; d_call: .; clone_size: .; cdr3_nt: TGTGCCAGCAGTTTAAGGGGCGGAATAGCCAAAAACATTCAGTACTTC; cdr3_aa: CASSLRGGIAKNIQYF
v_call: TRBV6-6; j_call: TRBJ2-1; d_call: .; clone_size: .; cdr3_nt: TGTGCCAGCCTAGAGGACAATGAGCAGTTCTTC; cdr3_aa: CASLEDNEQFF
v_call: TRBV24-1; j_call: TRBJ2-7; d_call: TRBD2; clone_size: .; cdr3_nt: TGTGCCACCAGTGATCGACACCCGGGACTAGCGGGAGTGTGGGAGCAGTACTTC; cdr3_aa: CATSDRHPGLAGVWEQYF